A selection of T cell receptor beta chains follows, all from one sample in a study of cytomegalovirus exposure and HLA in healthy donors. Sequencing was performed with immunoSEQ multiplex PCR; in TCRdb, only in-frame clones are kept and a portion is missing. This table has some 260,000 clones, about 92% appearing once. The specimen was PBMCs. Source of these receptors: a young woman in good health and CMV-seronegative. Both conserved end residues are part of each CDR3. The order of the fields is V gene, CDR3 protein.

v_call: TRBV5-1; cdr3_aa: CASRGQVSTDTQYF
v_call: TRBV5-6; cdr3_aa: CASSLSNIGDYNEQFF
v_call: TRBV4-3; cdr3_aa: CASSQDRAFPGNTIYF
v_call: TRBV9; cdr3_aa: CASSVVSGSLNEQFF
v_call: TRBV5-6; cdr3_aa: CASSLRAGGMGTEAFF
v_call: TRBV10-3; cdr3_aa: CAMAWDRGYEQYF
v_call: TRBV5-8; cdr3_aa: CASSYLGFF
v_call: TRBV5-4; cdr3_aa: CASSSPWTGYGYTF
v_call: TRBV7-9; cdr3_aa: CASSLAGSQETQYF
v_call: TRBV6-1; cdr3_aa: CASSVWTGNSNQPQHF
v_call: TRBV5-1; cdr3_aa: CASSHARPPAGTGGDTQYF
v_call: TRBV4-1; cdr3_aa: CASSQDSRGAKRPSEAFF
v_call: TRBV9; cdr3_aa: CASSPPRREAGEGTGELFF
v_call: TRBV7-2; cdr3_aa: CASSLGASGRAETQYF